This TCR beta chain comes out of a study of blood T cell repertoires in COVID-19. About the research overall: The United States, Italy and Spain were the sources of the acute and convalescent COVID-19 samples.

CDR1 is SGDLS, CDR2 YYNGEE, per germline. This CDR3 contains 13 residues. V dropped 6 bases and J dropped 6 bases, with 15 bases sitting between them. Original handling: Amplification of reference gene primers was used by the study to estimate nucleated cell counts. Sequenced by immunoSEQ multiplex PCR; TCRdb stores in-frame clones only, minus some. Clonal size and the V and J genes are those of that table, whereas D and trimming came from the DNA. The table has roughly 100,000 clones, approximately 86% seen once. The clonotype originates from a man over 45 with active or convalescent COVID-19. The gene calls are TRBV9 and TRBJ1-2, with D perhaps TRBD1 (5 bases). The specimen sequenced was peripheral blood. As DNA, the CDR3 is TGTGCCAGCACCGGGGGGGGAAGGGATGGCTACACCTTC. The encoded protein is CASTGGGRDGYTF.